The 20 T cell receptor beta chains given below trace back to one sample, sequenced in a study of human T cells and chemical hapten exposure. Unique molecular identifiers were attached to individual cDNA molecules during library preparation. TCRdb re-derived calls from the reads in MiXCR, one entry per CDR3 protein. Of a few thousand distinct CDR3 sequences listed, about 60% are singletons. The treatment was: therapeutic diphenylcyclopropenone sensitization with weekly scalp DPC. The source material was whole blood, sampled before DPC sensitization or 2, 6, or about 24 weeks after (not recorded which). The receptors come from an adult with alopecia areata. Some clones in this sample may be carry-over from other donors' samples. This table probably holds off-target reads from a library built for another chain.

The CDR3 DNA reads as TGTGCCAGCAGCATTCTGCCCCAGAGTAATGAGCAGTTCTTC. Protein: CASSILPQSNEQFF. The chain joins TRBV7-8 to TRBJ2-1; no firm D call. CDR3 length: 14 amino acids. CDR1 SGHVS and CDR2 FQNEAQ come from the germline V gene. V gave up 5 bases and J gave up 7 bases, with 15 bases separating them.

CDR3 in DNA: TGTGCCACCAGCAGTCCTCGGACAGGGAGGAGCACCGGGGAGCTGTTTTTT. Translation: CATSSPRTGRSTGELFF. The rearrangement links TRBV15 to TRBJ2-2; 8 bases agree with TRBD1. Germline V gene lookup returns CDR1 LNHNV and CDR2 YYDKDF (reference sequence). The CDR3 sequence is 17 residues long. V lost 3 bases and J lost 4; bases outside the gene matches: 10. Using reference TRBV15 and TRBJ2-2 for the parts outside the CDR3, the full variable domain is DAMVIQNPRYQVTQFGKPVTLSCSQTLNHNVMYWYQQKSSQAPKLLFHYYDKDFNNEADTPDNFQSRRPNTSFCFLDIRSPGLGDTAMYLCATSSPRTGRSTGELFFGEGSRLTVL.

The chain uses TRBV20-1 and TRBJ2-7; a possible D gene is TRBD1 (7 bases). The germline CDR1 and CDR2 sequences are DFQATT and SNEGSKA (reference sequence). V lost 3 bases and J lost 2, with 20 bases in between. This CDR3 region has 16 residues. The CDR3 DNA reads as TGCAGTGCTAGGGACCGACAGGGAGGAGGTACCTACGAGCAGTACTTC. Translated: CSARDRQGGGTYEQYF.

The genes are TRBV5-4 and TRBJ2-3; the match to TRBD2 covers 14 bases. Trimming at V came to 4 bases and at J to 15 bases, leaving 10 bases not matched to a gene. From germline, CDR1 is SGHNT and CDR2 YYREEE (reference sequence). The length of the CDR3 is 14 residues. The CDR3 region has the DNA TGTGCCAGCAGCACCGGACTAGCGGGAGGCCGGAGCTATTTT. It encodes CASSTGLAGGRSYF. Variable domain in full (rest from reference TRBV5-4 and TRBJ2-3): ETGVTQSPTHLIKTRGQQVTLRCSSQSGHNTVSWYQQALGQGPQFIFQYYREEENGRGNFPPRFSGLQFPNYSSELNVNALELDDSALYLCASSTGLAGGRSYFGPGTRLTVL.

CDR3 bases: TGTGCCAGCAGTTCCCCCGGGACTAGCAAGTGCCCGTTCTTC. This encodes CASSSPGTSKCPFF. The genes are TRBV6-2 or TRBV6-3 and TRBJ2-1; 9 bases are shared with TRBD2. The CDR3 runs 14 residues. The junction had 13 bases not matched to a gene; V was cut back by 4 bases and J by 15 bases. From germline, CDR1 is MNHEY and CDR2 SVGEGT.

This clonotype came up a few times. The chain links TRBV5-1 to TRBJ2-1; 8 nucleotides match TRBD2. Germline trimming cut 5 bases from V and 3 bases from J; bases unmatched to any gene: 7. The CDR3 covers 15 residues. CDR1 is SGHRS, CDR2 YFSETQ, per germline. The CDR3 DNA reads TGCGCCAGCAGGCTGACGGGAGGGATCTACAATGAGCAGTTCTTC. Its protein is CASRLTGGIYNEQFF.

The rearrangement links TRBV25-1 to TRBJ2-5; TRBD1 might be the D (5 bases). CDR3 length equals 14 residues. Germline V gene lookup returns CDR1 MGHDK and CDR2 SYGVNS. Trimming cost V 2 bases and J 1 base, with 8 bases left between them. DNA of the CDR3: TGTGCCAGCAGTGAAAGGCAGGGCCAAGAGACCCAGTACTTC. Translating it yields CASSERQGQETQYF.

The chain couples TRBV24-1 to TRBJ2-3; tentative D call: TRBD1 (6 bases). Looked up from germline, CDR1 is KGHDR and CDR2 is SFDVKD. The V and J ends lost 7 bases and 2 bases respectively, with 9 bases between them. The length of the CDR3 is 13 residues. The CDR3 loop reads CATRGAATDTQYF. CDR3 bases: TGTGCCACCAGGGGGGCAGCCACAGATACGCAGTATTTT.

V usage is TRBV14 and J usage is TRBJ2-7; 10 nucleotides align to TRBD1. From germline, CDR1 is SGHDN and CDR2 FVKESK. V lost 1 base, J lost 0 bases, and 3 bases stayed unmatched. This CDR3 is 16 amino acids long. The DNA of the CDR3 is TGTGCCAGCAGCCAAGGGGACAGGGGAAGCTCCTACGAGCAGTACTTC. It encodes CASSQGDRGSSYEQYF.

The chain couples TRBV5-4 to TRBJ2-1; no firm D call. V lost 1 base to trimming and J lost 6 bases, with 8 bases between them. The CDR3 contains 13 residues. The germline gives CDR1 SGHNT, CDR2 YYREEE (reference sequence). The CDR3 DNA follows: TGTGCCAGCAGCTTGTCACTAAGCAATGAGCAGTTCTTC. It codes for CASSLSLSNEQFF.

The chain has TRBV7-9 and TRBJ2-1, with a possible D match to TRBD2 (6 bases). The V end was cut by 2 bases, the J end by 5 bases, with 13 bases between. The germline gives CDR1 SEHNR, CDR2 FQNEAQ (reference sequence). The CDR3 contains 15 residues. The chain's CDR3 is CASSLFGGAHNEQFF. For the CDR3, the DNA is TGTGCCAGCAGCTTATTTGGCGGGGCCCACAATGAGCAGTTCTTC.

V usage is TRBV27 and J usage is TRBJ2-5, with 8 bases aligning to TRBD1. CDR1 is MNHEY and CDR2 is SMNVEV in the germline V gene (reference sequence). Trimming cost V 4 bases and J 5 bases; bases outside gene matches: 15. CDR3 size: 17 residues. The CDR3 sequence is CASSSINDQGAWETQYF. CDR3 sequence (DNA): TGTGCCAGCAGTTCTATTAACGACCAGGGGGCCTGGGAGACCCAGTACTTC.

The chain carries TRBV20-1 and TRBJ2-1; a weak D match, TRBD2 (5 bases). This CDR3 is built from 12 residues. V gave up 0 bases and J gave up 6 bases, with 6 bases separating them. From germline, CDR1 is DFQATT and CDR2 SNEGSKA (reference sequence). Written as DNA, the CDR3 is TGCAGTGCTAGAGATGGAGGCAATGAGCAGTTCTTC. This codes for CSARDGGNEQFF.

This clonotype was counted only a few times. The chain recombines TRBV20-1 with TRBJ2-5, with 9 positions matching TRBD2. In germline, CDR1 is DFQATT, CDR2 SNEGSKA (reference sequence). This CDR3 is built from 14 residues. Losses at the gene ends were 3 bases for V and 5 bases for J; bases not matched to a gene: 7. The CDR3: CSASWREGHETQYF. The CDR3 DNA reads as TGCAGTGCTAGCTGGCGGGAGGGTCACGAGACCCAGTACTTC.

V is TRBV6-6 and J is TRBJ2-7, with 7 bases fitting TRBD1. Per the germline V gene, CDR1 is MNHNY and CDR2 is SVGAGI (reference sequence). This CDR3 comprises 11 residues. With 6 bases clipped from V and 9 bases from J, the junction kept 5 bases outside the gene matches. Here the CDR3 DNA reads TGTGCCAGCAGCCCGGACAGGCGGCAGTACTTC. Encoded protein: CASSPDRRQYF.

V gene TRBV30 combines with J gene TRBJ2-3; D unclear. This CDR3 contains 15 residues. CDR1 and CDR2 (germline): GTSNPN, SVGIG (reference sequence). V was trimmed by 0 bases and J by 2 bases, leaving 12 bases between them. The CDR3: CAWSVQIPYTDTQYF. The CDR3 nucleotides read TGTGCCTGGAGTGTACAGATCCCCTACACAGATACGCAGTATTTT.

The chain employs TRBV6-2 or TRBV6-3 and TRBJ2-7; D gene ambiguous. V lost 2 bases and J lost 2, with 13 bases in between. This CDR3 spans 15 amino acids. Germline CDR1 reads MNHEY; CDR2 reads SVGEGT. Written as DNA, the CDR3 is TGTGCCAGCAGTTACCTTCGGGCGCAGACCTACGAGCAGTACTTC. This gives the protein CASSYLRAQTYEQYF.

This clonotype was seen more than once but under ten times. This sequence joins TRBV12-3 or TRBV12-4 and TRBJ2-2; perhaps TRBD1 as D (5 bases). Trimming took off 2 bases at V and 0 bases at J, with 7 bases between the two ends. CDR3 size: 15 residues. CDR3: CASSLKGSNTGELFF. The CDR3 bases are TGTGCCAGCAGTTTAAAGGGGTCGAACACCGGGGAGCTGTTTTTT.

This chain joins TRBV10-3 and TRBJ2-5, with D maybe TRBD1 (6 bases). CDR1 is ENHRY and CDR2 is SYGVKD in the germline V gene. This CDR3 region has 14 residues. V was shortened by 6 bases and J by 5 bases, with 16 bases between the two germline ends. CDR3 DNA: TGTGCCATCAGGGAACAGGGAATAGGGGAGACCCAGTACTTC. Residues: CAIREQGIGETQYF.

The J gene is TRBJ2-1, the V gene TRBV11-2, with 9 bases matching TRBD2. Looked up from germline, CDR1 is SGHAT and CDR2 is FQNNGV. This CDR3 is 15 amino acids long. Trimming took 5 bases from V and 9 from J; bases not matched to a gene: 11. This chain's CDR3 is CASSLLGASGIEQFF. The CDR3 coding sequence is TGTGCCAGCAGCCTCCTAGGGGCTAGCGGGATTGAGCAGTTCTTC. Full variable domain (remainder filled in from reference TRBV11-2 and TRBJ2-1): EAGVAQSPRYKIIEKRQSVAFWCNPISGHATLYWYQQILGQGPKLLIQFQNNGVVDDSQLPKDRFSAERLKGVDSTLKIQPAKLEDSAVYLCASSLLGASGIEQFFGPGTRLTVL.